This T cell receptor (beta chain) was sequenced for a study of blood T cell repertoires in COVID-19. The wider study: Donors in the United States, Italy and Spain gave samples during acute or convalescent COVID-19.

This CDR3 contains 15 residues. V lost 0 bases, J lost 4 bases, and 9 bases lay in between. Germline V gives CDR1 MDHEN, CDR2 SYDVKM. The assay was immunoSEQ multiplex PCR, and TCRdb's table has in-frame clones only and misses some. The sample includes about 500,000 clones, about nine tenths of them seen just once. Those who participated ranged in age from roughly 18 to 95 years and resided in some 24 US areas. The chain employs TRBV28 and TRBJ2-2; D possibly corresponds to TRBD1 (6 bases). The sample consisted of PBMCs or T cells enriched from blood (not recorded which). This TCR derives from a woman aged 18-35 years who had recovered from COVID-19. The CDR3 protein is CASSLWPRGTGELFF. For the CDR3, the DNA is TGTGCCAGCAGTTTATGGCCCAGGGGCACCGGGGAGCTGTTTTTT.